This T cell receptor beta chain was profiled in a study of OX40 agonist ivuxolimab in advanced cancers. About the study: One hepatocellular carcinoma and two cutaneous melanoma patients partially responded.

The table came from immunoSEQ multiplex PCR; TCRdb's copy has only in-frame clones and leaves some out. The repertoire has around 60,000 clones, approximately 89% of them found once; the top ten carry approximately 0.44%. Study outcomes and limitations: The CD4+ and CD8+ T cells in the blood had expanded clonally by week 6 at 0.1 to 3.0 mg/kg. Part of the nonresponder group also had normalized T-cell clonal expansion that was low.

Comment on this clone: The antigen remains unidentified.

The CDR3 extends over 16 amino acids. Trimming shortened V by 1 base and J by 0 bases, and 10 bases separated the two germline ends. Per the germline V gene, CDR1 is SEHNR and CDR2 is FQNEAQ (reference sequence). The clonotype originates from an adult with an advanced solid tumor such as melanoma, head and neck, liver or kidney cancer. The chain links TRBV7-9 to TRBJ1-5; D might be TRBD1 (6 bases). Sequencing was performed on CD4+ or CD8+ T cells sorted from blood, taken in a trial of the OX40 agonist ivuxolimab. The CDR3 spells CASSLDGQSSNQPQHF. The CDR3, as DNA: TGTGCCAGCAGCTTAGATGGACAGTCTAGCAATCAGCCCCAGCATTTT.